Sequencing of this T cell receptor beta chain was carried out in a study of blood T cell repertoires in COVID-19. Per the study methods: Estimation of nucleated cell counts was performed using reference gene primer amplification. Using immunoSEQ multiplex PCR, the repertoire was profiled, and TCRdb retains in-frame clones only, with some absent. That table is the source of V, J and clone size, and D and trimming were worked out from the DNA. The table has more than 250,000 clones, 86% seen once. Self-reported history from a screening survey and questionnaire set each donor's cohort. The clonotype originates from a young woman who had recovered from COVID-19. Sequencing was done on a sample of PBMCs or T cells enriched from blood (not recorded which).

CDR3 coding DNA: TGTGCCAGCAGTTTCAGACTAGCGGGATCCTCCTACGAGCAGTACTTC. Protein product: CASSFRLAGSSYEQYF. The V call is TRBV27, the J call TRBJ2-7; 11 bases fit TRBD2. Trimming took 3 bases from V and 0 from J; bases not matched to a gene: 4. Germline-derived CDR1 and CDR2 are MNHEY and SMNVEV (reference sequence). There are 16 residues in the CDR3.